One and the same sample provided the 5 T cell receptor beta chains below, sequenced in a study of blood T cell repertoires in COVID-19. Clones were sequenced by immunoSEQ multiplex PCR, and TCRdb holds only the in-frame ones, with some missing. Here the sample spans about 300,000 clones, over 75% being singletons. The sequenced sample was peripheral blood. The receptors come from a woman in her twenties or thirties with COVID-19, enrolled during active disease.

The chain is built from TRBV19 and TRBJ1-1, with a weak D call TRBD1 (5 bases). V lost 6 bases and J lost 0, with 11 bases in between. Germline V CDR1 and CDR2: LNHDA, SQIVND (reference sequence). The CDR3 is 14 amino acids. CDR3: CASRGADMNTEAFF. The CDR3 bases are TGTGCCAGTAGAGGGGCAGACATGAACACTGAAGCTTTCTTT.

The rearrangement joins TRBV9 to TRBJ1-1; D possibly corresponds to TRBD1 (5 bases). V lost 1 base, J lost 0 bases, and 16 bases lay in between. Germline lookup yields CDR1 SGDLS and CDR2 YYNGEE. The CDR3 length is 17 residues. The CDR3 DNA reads TGTGCCAGCAGCGTAAGCCCCCGCCCAGGGATGAACACTGAAGCTTTCTTT. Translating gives CASSVSPRPGMNTEAFF.

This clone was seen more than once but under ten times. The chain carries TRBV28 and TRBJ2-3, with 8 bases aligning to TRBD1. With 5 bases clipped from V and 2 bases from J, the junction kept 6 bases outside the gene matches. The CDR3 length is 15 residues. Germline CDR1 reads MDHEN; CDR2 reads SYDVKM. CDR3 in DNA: TGTGCCAGCAGTCCAGGGACAGGTCACACAGATACGCAGTATTTT. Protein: CASSPGTGHTDTQYF.

The CDR3 coding sequence is TGTGCCAGCAGTGGGGGGCTAGCGGGAATGTATGAGCAGTTCTTC. This translates into CASSGGLAGMYEQFF. V is TRBV9 and J is TRBJ2-1; 9 nucleotides line up with TRBD2. Germline V gives CDR1 SGDLS, CDR2 YYNGEE. This CDR3 spans 15 amino acids. The J segment lost 8 bases and the V segment lost 5 bases, leaving 11 bases of the junction unmatched.

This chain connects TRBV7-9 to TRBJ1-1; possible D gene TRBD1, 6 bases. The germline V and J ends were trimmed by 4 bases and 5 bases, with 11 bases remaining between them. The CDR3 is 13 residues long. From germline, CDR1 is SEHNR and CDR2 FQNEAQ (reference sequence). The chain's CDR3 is CASSSTRGTEAFF. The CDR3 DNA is TGTGCCAGCAGCTCCACAAGGGGGACTGAAGCTTTCTTT. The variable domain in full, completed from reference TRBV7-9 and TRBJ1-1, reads DTGVSQNPRHKITKRGQNVTFRCDPISEHNRLYWYRQTLGQGPEFLTYFQNEAQLEKSRLLSDRFSAERPKGSFSTLEIQRTEQGDSAMYLCASSSTRGTEAFFGQGTRLTVV.